This T cell receptor beta chain stems from a study of molecular identifiers for immune sequencing clone quantification. Study-level background: Naive CD8 RNA (around 20,000 or 100,000 cells) was divided into five aliquots, with four sequenced.

TCRdb ran MiXCR on the PCR reads and lists one entry per CDR3 protein. The sample records about 300,000 distinct CDR3 sequences, about 21% being singletons. This clonotype came up many times. The antigen remains unidentified. General study points: Effector cells kept over 97% of their molecules in clones above 20 RNA copies, while naive cells kept under 1% there.

This CDR3 is 15 amino acids long. The germline V gene has CDR1 LGHDT and CDR2 YNNKEL (reference sequence). Trimming removed 1 base from V and 1 base from J, with 10 bases in between. Naive CD8 libraries used 20,000 to 1,000,000 sorted cells and 10%, 30% or 50% RNA. The V call is TRBV3-1, the J call TRBJ1-1; D is uncertain. This clonotype was obtained from a human donor in good health. Some libraries in this study had Jurkat cell RNA spiked in. The sample was naive CD8+ T cells from blood, with Jurkat cell RNA spiked in. The subset is: FACS-sorted CD8+CD4-CCR7+CD45RA+ naive T cells. CDR3: CASSQVLERNTEAFF. Written as DNA, the CDR3 is TGTGCCAGCAGCCAAGTCCTGGAAAGGAACACTGAAGCTTTCTTT.